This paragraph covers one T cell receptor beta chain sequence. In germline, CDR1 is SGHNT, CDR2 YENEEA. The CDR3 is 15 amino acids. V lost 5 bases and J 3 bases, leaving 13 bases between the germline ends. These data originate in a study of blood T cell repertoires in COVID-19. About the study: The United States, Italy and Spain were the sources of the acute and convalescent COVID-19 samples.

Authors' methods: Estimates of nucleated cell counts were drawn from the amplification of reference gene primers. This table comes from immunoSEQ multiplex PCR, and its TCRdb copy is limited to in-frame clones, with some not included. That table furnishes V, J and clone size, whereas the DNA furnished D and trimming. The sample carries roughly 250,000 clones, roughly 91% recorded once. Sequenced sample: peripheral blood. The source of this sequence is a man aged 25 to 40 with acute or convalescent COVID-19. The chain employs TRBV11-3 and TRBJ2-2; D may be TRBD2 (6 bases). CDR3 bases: TGTGCCAGCAGCCCCCGCGGGGTGGACACCGGGGAGCTGTTTTTT. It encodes CASSPRGVDTGELFF.